Shown below are 26 T cell receptor beta chains from a single sample sequenced in a study of blood T cell repertoires in COVID-19. The data were produced by immunoSEQ multiplex PCR, yet TCRdb's version contains in-frame clones alone and is incomplete. Among 340,000 or so clones listed, approximately 86% were seen once. The material sequenced was PBMCs or T cells enriched from blood (not recorded which). These TCRs come from a woman in her forties with acute COVID-19.

The chain carries TRBV6-2 or TRBV6-3 and TRBJ2-1; 9 bases line up with TRBD1. The CDR3 has 13 residues. Trimming at V came to 4 bases and at J to 6 bases, leaving 1 base not matched to a gene. Germline V gene sequence: CDR1 MNHEY, CDR2 SVGEGT. The CDR3 sequence is CASSWDRANEQFF. As DNA, the CDR3 is TGTGCCAGCAGTTGGGACAGGGCCAATGAGCAGTTCTTC.

This chain uses TRBV7-2 with TRBJ2-7, with D maybe TRBD2 (5 bases). CDR1 is SGHTA and CDR2 is FQGNSA in the germline V gene. The CDR3 runs 16 residues. Trimming cost V 1 base and J 0 bases, with 13 bases left between them. CDR3 DNA: TGTGCCAGCAGCTTAGATCTGGGTACTAGCTCCTACGAGCAGTACTTC. This sequence encodes CASSLDLGTSSYEQYF.

The chain carries TRBV2 and TRBJ1-6, with TRBD1 matching 8 bases. The V and J ends lost 6 bases and 6 bases, in that order; junction bases with no gene match: 10. CDR1 SNHLY and CDR2 FYNNEI come from the germline V gene. This CDR3 contains 16 residues. CDR3 loop: CASSQTSDRGNSPLHF. The CDR3 coding sequence is TGTGCCAGCAGCCAAACCTCTGACAGGGGTAATTCACCCCTCCACTTT.

The chain employs TRBV2 and TRBJ1-2; a possible D gene is TRBD1 (5 bases). Germline V gene data show CDR1 as SNHLY and CDR2 as FYNNEI. The CDR3 extends over 15 amino acids. V lost 2 bases and J lost 0, with 10 bases in between. The CDR3 reads CASSELRGANYGYTF. In nucleotides, the CDR3 is TGTGCCAGCAGTGAACTTAGGGGCGCTAACTATGGCTACACCTTC.

The rearrangement uses TRBV11-2 and TRBJ2-7; possibly TRBD1 for D (6 bases). Trimming stripped 3 bases from V and 2 bases from J, with 14 bases between. This CDR3 region has 15 residues. CDR1 and CDR2 from the germline V gene are SGHAT and FQNNGV. CDR3 bases: TGTGCCAGCAGCTTGGGCAGGGGACCCACCTACGAGCAGTACTTC. Amino acids: CASSLGRGPTYEQYF.

The chain couples TRBV19 to TRBJ1-1; D possibly corresponds to TRBD1 (6 bases). CDR3 length equals 13 residues. Trimming pared 6 bases from V and 3 bases from J, leaving 11 bases between. Germline V gives CDR1 LNHDA, CDR2 SQIVND (reference sequence). CDR3 bases: TGTGCCAGTAGCCTACAGGGCTACACTGAAGCTTTCTTT. Amino acids: CASSLQGYTEAFF.

The CDR3 here is CASSSSPGLPTNEQFF. The DNA of the CDR3 is TGTGCCAGCAGCTCCTCTCCGGGACTTCCCACTAATGAGCAGTTCTTC. The genes are TRBV7-9 and TRBJ2-1; the D gene is possibly TRBD2 (6 bases). Germline V gives CDR1 SEHNR, CDR2 FQNEAQ (reference sequence). This CDR3 has 16 residues. Trimming took 4 bases from V and 7 from J, leaving 20 bases between them.

CDR3 DNA: TGTGCCATCAGTGGCTCCGCGGGTAATGAGCAGTTCTTC. Protein sequence: CAISGSAGNEQFF. The chain recombines TRBV10-3 with TRBJ2-1; D possibly corresponds to TRBD2 (5 bases). Between the trimmed V and J ends, which lost 4 bases and 7 bases, there was a span of 11 bases. The CDR3 spans 13 residues. CDR1 ENHRY and CDR2 SYGVKD come from the germline V gene.

The CDR3 spells CASSPLGQRDNEQFF. CDR3 DNA: TGTGCCAGCTCACCACTGGGACAGAGAGACAATGAGCAGTTCTTC. The rearrangement links TRBV18 to TRBJ2-1; 7 nucleotides align to TRBD1. Germline CDR1 KGHSH, CDR2 LQKENI. V was clipped by 1 base and J by 5 bases; unmatched bases: 5. CDR3 length: 15 residues.

CDR3: CASSLSVRNTEAFF. CDR3 sequence (DNA): TGTGCCAGCAGCTTATCGGTACGGAACACTGAAGCTTTCTTT. This chain connects TRBV7-8 to TRBJ1-1; D is ambiguous. Trimming took off 2 bases at V and 1 base at J, with 8 bases between the two ends. Germline assignment: CDR1 SGHVS and CDR2 FQNEAQ. The CDR3 is 14 residues long.

V is TRBV18 and J is TRBJ1-2, with D hard to call. The CDR3 is 13 residues long. Per the germline V gene, CDR1 is KGHSH and CDR2 is LQKENI. V was clipped by 3 bases and J by 4 bases, with 9 bases between them. The CDR3 sequence is CASSPEQSYGYTF. The CDR3 bases are TGTGCCAGCTCACCCGAACAGTCCTATGGCTACACCTTC.

This chain joins TRBV10-3 and TRBJ1-1, with 11 bases aligning to TRBD1. Per the germline V gene, CDR1 is ENHRY and CDR2 is SYGVKD. V was pared by 3 bases and J by 6 bases, with 6 bases of the junction left unmatched. The CDR3 is 15 residues long. The CDR3 loop is CAISEEPGQGAEAFF. CDR3 DNA sequence: TGTGCCATCAGTGAAGAACCGGGACAGGGGGCTGAAGCTTTCTTT.

The rearrangement links TRBV7-3 to TRBJ2-1, with 10 bases lining up with TRBD2. V dropped 5 bases and J dropped 7; count of bases not matched to a gene: 5. The CDR3 has 14 amino acids. The germline gives CDR1 SGHTA, CDR2 FQGTGA. Here the CDR3 DNA reads TGTGCCAGCAGCCCCGGGACTAGCGTGAATGAGCAGTTCTTC. Translated: CASSPGTSVNEQFF. The complete variable domain, with remaining parts taken from reference TRBV7-3 and TRBJ2-1, reads GAGVSQTPSNKVTEKGKYVELRCDPISGHTALYWYRQSLGQGPEFLIYFQGTGAADDSGLPNDRFFAVRPEGSVSTLKIQRTERGDSAVYLCASSPGTSVNEQFFGPGTRLTVL.

CDR3 residues: CASSYRGNNQPQHF. CDR3 sequence (DNA): TGTGCCAGCAGTTACCGGGGGAACAATCAGCCCCAGCATTTT. V gene TRBV6-2 or TRBV6-3 combines with J gene TRBJ1-5; D is perhaps TRBD1 (5 bases). CDR1 is MNHEY, CDR2 SVGEGT, per germline. V gave up 2 bases and J gave up 3 bases, with 8 bases separating them. The CDR3 spans 14 residues.

This chain links TRBV19 with TRBJ1-2; 8 bases fit TRBD1. CDR3 size: 14 residues. Germline V gene data show CDR1 as LNHDA and CDR2 as SQIVND (reference sequence). Unmatched junction bases numbered 3, after V lost 6 bases and J lost 0 bases. Here the CDR3 reads CASSRGQANYGYTF. As DNA, the CDR3 is TGTGCCAGTAGCAGGGGGCAGGCTAACTATGGCTACACCTTC.

Details on this clone: This specimen includes other DNA sequences encoding the same CDR3. The J gene is TRBJ2-5, the V gene TRBV19, with 8 bases identical to TRBD1. This CDR3 region has 14 residues. Losses at the gene ends were 5 bases for V and 5 bases for J; bases not matched to a gene: 7. Germline CDR1 LNHDA, CDR2 SQIVND (reference sequence). CDR3: CASSSQGARETQYF. In nucleotides, the CDR3 is TGTGCCAGTAGTTCTCAGGGGGCGCGGGAGACCCAGTACTTC.

J is TRBJ1-4 and V is TRBV11-2, with a possible D match to TRBD1 (6 bases). Trimming stripped 5 bases from V and 2 bases from J, with 15 bases between. This CDR3 contains 16 residues. Germline assignment: CDR1 SGHAT and CDR2 FQNNGV. As DNA, the CDR3 is TGTGCCAGCAGCCAAAGCGGGGGCAGGACTAATGAAAAACTGTTTTTT. Its translation is CASSQSGGRTNEKLFF.

This clone was detected a few times. The V call is TRBV29-1, the J call TRBJ2-7, with TRBD2 identical over 8 bases. The trim removed 4 bases at V and 2 bases at J, leaving 10 bases unmatched. Per the germline V gene, CDR1 is SQVTM and CDR2 is ANQGSEA. The CDR3 runs 15 residues. In DNA, the CDR3 is TGCAGCGTTGCTTTTAGCGGGAAGTCACCCTACGAGCAGTACTTC. This translates into CSVAFSGKSPYEQYF.

As DNA, the CDR3 is TGTGCCAGCAGCTCTCGGGGGACAGATACGCAGTATTTT. Residues: CASSSRGTDTQYF. The chain recombines TRBV3-1 (or the pseudogene TRBV3-2) with TRBJ2-3, with D perhaps TRBD2 (6 bases). The CDR3 contains 13 residues. Germline CDR1 reads LGHDT; CDR2 reads YNNKEL (reference sequence). V was cut by 5 bases and J by 3 bases, with 9 bases left in between.

This chain joins TRBV25-1 and TRBJ1-2; no definite D call. The CDR3 loop spans 12 amino acids. Trimming cost V 7 bases and J 6 bases, with 12 bases left between them. Germline CDR1 and CDR2: MGHDK and SYGVNS. The chain's CDR3 is CASTHSIHGYTF. The CDR3, as DNA: TGTGCCAGCACACATTCGATCCATGGCTACACCTTC.

The rearrangement links TRBV11-3 to TRBJ2-3; 8 bases fit TRBD1. Germline assignment: CDR1 SGHNT and CDR2 YENEEA. There are 16 residues in the CDR3. V shed 3 bases and J 1 base; nucleotides not matched to a gene: 6. The CDR3 DNA follows: TGTGCCAGCAGCTTTAAGCCGGGACAGGGCACAGATACGCAGTATTTT. It yields the protein CASSFKPGQGTDTQYF.

The chain has TRBV12-3 or TRBV12-4 and TRBJ1-4; possibly TRBD1 for D (5 bases). V was clipped by 3 bases and J by 5 bases, with 7 bases between them. CDR3 length: 13 amino acids. The CDR3 DNA reads TGTGCCAGCAGTTTTGCAGGGAATGAAAAACTGTTTTTT. This translates into CASSFAGNEKLFF.

V and J are TRBV12-3 or TRBV12-4 and TRBJ1-1; no definite D call. V was cut by 6 bases and J by 5 bases, with 10 bases left in between. The CDR3 contains 12 residues. The CDR3 protein is CASRPRVTEAFF. The CDR3 DNA follows: TGTGCCAGCAGACCGCGGGTAACTGAAGCTTTCTTT.

V is TRBV11-1 and J is TRBJ2-3, with D possibly matching TRBD2 (6 bases). The CDR3 loop spans 16 amino acids. The germline V gene has CDR1 SGHAT and CDR2 FQDESV (reference sequence). The V end was cut by 5 bases, the J end by 3 bases, with 18 bases between. The CDR3 DNA reads as TGTGCCAGCAGCCGTAAAGCGGGCGCCGGGACAGATACGCAGTATTTT. Translation gives CASSRKAGAGTDTQYF.

V usage is TRBV3-1 (or the pseudogene TRBV3-2) and J usage is TRBJ2-3; maybe TRBD1 (5 bases). Germline CDR1 and CDR2: LGHDT and YNNKEL (reference sequence). The CDR3 length is 16 residues. The V end lost 0 bases, the J end lost 1 base, and 11 bases lay between the germline ends. For the CDR3, the DNA is TGTGCCAGCAGCCAAGAAAGACAGCAGGGCACAGATACGCAGTATTTT. It is translated as CASSQERQQGTDTQYF.

The CDR3: CASSYSGQNNQPQHF. CDR3 nucleotide sequence: TGTGCCAGCAGTTACTCGGGACAGAACAATCAGCCCCAGCATTTT. The chain is built from TRBV6-2 or TRBV6-3 and TRBJ1-5, with TRBD1 matching over 7 bases. Germline V gene lookup returns CDR1 MNHEY and CDR2 SVGEGT. V dropped 0 bases and J dropped 3; count of bases not matched to a gene: 2. This CDR3 has 15 amino acids.